The clone carrying this T cell receptor beta chain turned up a few times. Its cognate antigen is unknown. These data come from a study of CD8+ T cells in alopecia areata. Overall study: The drug, tofacitinib, lasted 6 to 18 months, followed by 6 months off drug. The study, taken as a whole, reports: Between patients, shared TCR sequences were less clear than in mice. This was possibly due in part to HLA diversity in the patient population.

This CDR3 spans 16 amino acids. Germline CDR1 is MDHEN and CDR2 is SYDVKM. Unmatched junction bases numbered 12, after V lost 6 bases and J lost 9 bases. Extracted RNA was reverse transcribed into cDNA, the sequencing template. Using immunoSEQ multiplex PCR, the repertoire was profiled, and TCRdb retains in-frame clones only, with some absent. Seen here are 90,000 to 100,000 clones, 41% observed once, and the top ten hold approximately 1.5%. The source material was CD4+ T cells sorted from blood. The V and J genes are TRBV28 and TRBJ2-1, with 12 bases identical to TRBD2. The sequence derives from a human donor with alopecia areata. CDR3 loop: CASSLMTSGSRGEQFF. In DNA form, the CDR3 reads TGTGCCAGCAGCCTCATGACTAGCGGGAGTCGTGGTGAGCAGTTCTTC.